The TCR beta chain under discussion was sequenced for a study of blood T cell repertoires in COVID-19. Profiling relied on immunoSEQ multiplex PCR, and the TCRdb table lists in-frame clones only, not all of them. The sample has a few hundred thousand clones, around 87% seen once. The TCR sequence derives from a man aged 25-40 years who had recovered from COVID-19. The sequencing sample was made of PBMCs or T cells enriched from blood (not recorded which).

The CDR3: CASSQDSRQGNSPLHF. The CDR3 bases are TGCGCCAGCAGCCAAGATTCGCGACAGGGGAATTCACCCCTCCACTTT. The rearrangement joins TRBV4-1 to TRBJ1-6; 8 bases are a match to TRBD1. There are 16 residues in the CDR3. Per the germline V gene, CDR1 is MGHRA and CDR2 is YSYEKL. The ends lost 0 bases at V and 7 bases at J; junction bases unmatched: 5.